This T cell receptor (beta chain) came from a study of control samples from healthy donors and cancer patients. Germline CDR1 is LNHDA and CDR2 is SQIVND (reference sequence). This CDR3 comprises 14 residues. Trimming pared 5 bases from V and 9 bases from J, leaving 14 bases between. Measured with immunoSEQ multiplex PCR; TCRdb has only the in-frame clones, and not every one. The top ten hold roughly 3.2% of the sample, which has about 120,000 clones, 88% seen once. The sequence was obtained from a man aged 35 to 55 in good health. This chain connects TRBV19 to TRBJ1-6; tentative D call: TRBD1 (5 bases). The sample was blood. The CDR3 protein is CASSAGLGGSPLHF. The CDR3 coding sequence is TGTGCCAGTAGTGCGGGACTTGGGGGTTCACCCCTCCACTTT.